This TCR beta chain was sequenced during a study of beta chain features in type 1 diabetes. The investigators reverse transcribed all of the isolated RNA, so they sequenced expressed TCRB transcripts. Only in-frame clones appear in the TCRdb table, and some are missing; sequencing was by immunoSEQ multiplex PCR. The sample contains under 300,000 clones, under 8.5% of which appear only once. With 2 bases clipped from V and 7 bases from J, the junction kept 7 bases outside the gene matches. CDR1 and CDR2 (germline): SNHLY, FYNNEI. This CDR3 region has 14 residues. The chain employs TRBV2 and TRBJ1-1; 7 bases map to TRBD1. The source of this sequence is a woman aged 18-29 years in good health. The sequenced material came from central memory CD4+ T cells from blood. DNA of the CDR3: TGTGCCAGCAGTGAAAAGTCCGCAGGGGGTGAAGCTTTCTTT. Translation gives CASSEKSAGGEAFF.